These 28 T cell receptor beta chains share one sample of origin, sequenced in a study of a mutant IDH1 vaccine in newly diagnosed glioma. Time point described: week 11, during vaccination. Every single dose of the vaccine, 300 ug of mutant IDH1 20-mer peptide, came with topical imiquimod. Antigen specificity for these receptors is unknown. The table came from immunoSEQ multiplex PCR; TCRdb's copy has only in-frame clones and leaves some out. The table shows approximately 25,000 clones, with about 80% occurring only once. The sequencing here drew on PBMCs, taken from a glioma patient whose treatment included an IDH1 peptide vaccine. The receptors stem from a woman between 18 and 29 years old with glioma.

V usage is TRBV7-2 and J usage is TRBJ1-5; D perhaps matches TRBD1 (6 bases). Germline-derived CDR1 and CDR2 are SGHTA and FQGNSA. The CDR3 is 15 amino acids. V was trimmed by 7 bases and J by 6 bases, leaving 19 bases between them. The CDR3 DNA is TGTGCCAGCACCCCCGGACAGCTTCCAATTCAGCCCCAGCATTTT. Translated, it gives CASTPGQLPIQPQHF.

V is TRBV6-4 and J is TRBJ2-3; D is possibly TRBD1 (5 bases). The V gene lost 1 base and the J gene lost 9 bases, with 11 bases spanning the gap. The CDR3 has 13 residues. Germline values: CDR1 MRHNA, CDR2 SNTAGT. This chain's CDR3 is CASSDYQGQTQYF. Written as DNA, the CDR3 is TGTGCCAGCAGTGACTATCAGGGTCAAACGCAGTATTTT.

V gene TRBV5-6 combines with J gene TRBJ1-2; TRBD1 might be the D (5 bases). CDR1 and CDR2 (germline): SGHDT, YYEEEE. This CDR3 contains 14 residues. V lost 4 bases and J 5 bases, leaving 15 bases between the germline ends. CDR3 DNA sequence: TGTGCCAGCAGCCCTATCTCAGGGAGTTATGGCTACACCTTC. Protein: CASSPISGSYGYTF.

CDR3: CASSSGRRNEQYF. CDR3 DNA sequence: TGTGCCAGCAGTTCCGGGAGGCGAAACGAGCAGTACTTC. The chain uses TRBV25-1 and TRBJ2-7; the match to TRBD2 covers 7 bases. Unmatched junction bases numbered 6, after V lost 5 bases and J lost 5 bases. The CDR3 has 13 amino acids. From germline, CDR1 is MGHDK and CDR2 SYGVNS.

The chain employs TRBV27 and TRBJ2-7; 9 bases map to TRBD2. This CDR3 is 17 amino acids long. J was trimmed by 3 bases and V by 5 bases; bases with no gene match: 14. Germline V gene lookup returns CDR1 MNHEY and CDR2 SMNVEV (reference sequence). CDR3 in amino acids: CASSPTFRTSEDYEQYF. For the CDR3, the DNA is TGTGCCAGCAGTCCAACCTTCCGGACTAGCGAGGACTACGAGCAGTACTTC.

This clone was detected a few times. CDR3 amino acids: CASSPHGTDMNTEAFF. CDR3 coding DNA: TGTGCCAGCAGTCCCCATGGGACAGACATGAACACTGAAGCTTTCTTT. The chain recombines TRBV27 with TRBJ1-1; 7 positions match TRBD1. Trimming at V came to 5 bases and at J to 0 bases, leaving 9 bases not matched to a gene. Germline V gene lookup returns CDR1 MNHEY and CDR2 SMNVEV (reference sequence). The CDR3 sequence is 16 residues long.

The rearrangement links TRBV5-6 to TRBJ2-3; 15 nucleotides line up with TRBD2. Germline CDR1 and CDR2: SGHDT and YYEEEE. The CDR3 totals 19 residues. Germline trimming cut 5 bases from V and 0 bases from J; bases unmatched to any gene: 10. CDR3 loop: CASRSYGTSGGFSTDTQYF. As DNA, the CDR3 is TGTGCCAGCAGAAGCTATGGGACTAGCGGGGGGTTTAGCACAGATACGCAGTATTTT.

The rearrangement joins TRBV29-1 to TRBJ2-1; TRBD1 agrees at 9 bases. V trimming: 5 bases; J trimming: 3 bases; junction bases outside the gene matches: 2. CDR1 and CDR2 from the germline V gene are SQVTM and ANQGSEA. The length of the CDR3 is 13 residues. The CDR3 nucleotides read TGCAGCGTTCAGACAGGGGGCTACAATGAGCAGTTCTTC. It yields the protein CSVQTGGYNEQFF.

J is TRBJ1-1 and V is TRBV5-6, with D perhaps matching TRBD1 (6 bases). The V end was cut by 0 bases, the J end by 7 bases, with 13 bases between. The CDR3 extends over 14 amino acids. In germline, CDR1 is SGHDT, CDR2 YYEEEE. The CDR3 reads CASSLGDLRGEAFF. The CDR3 region has the DNA TGTGCCAGCAGCTTGGGAGACCTCAGGGGTGAAGCTTTCTTT.

J is TRBJ2-3 and V is TRBV2; 7 nucleotides align to TRBD1. From germline, CDR1 is SNHLY and CDR2 FYNNEI. J was trimmed by 2 bases and V by 3 bases; bases with no gene match: 5. The CDR3 spans 15 residues. The CDR3 DNA follows: TGTGCCAGCAGTGATAGACAGGGATCCACAGATACGCAGTATTTT. Protein sequence: CASSDRQGSTDTQYF.

This chain uses TRBV15 with TRBJ2-5, with a tentative D call TRBD2 (6 bases). Germline V gene data show CDR1 as LNHNV and CDR2 as YYDKDF (reference sequence). Deletions cut 1 base from V and 7 bases from J, with 16 bases between. This CDR3 region has 15 residues. CDR3 residues: CATSRGGGVGWTQYF. The CDR3 bases are TGTGCCACCAGCAGAGGGGGCGGGGTGGGGTGGACCCAGTACTTC.

The V gene is TRBV5-1, the J gene TRBJ1-4; D unresolved. Between the trimmed V and J ends, which lost 5 bases and 5 bases, there was a span of 19 bases. CDR1 and CDR2 from the germline V gene are SGHRS and YFSETQ. The CDR3 spans 16 residues. The CDR3 DNA reads TGCGCCAGCAGTGTGGGATTAGACTGGACGAATGAAAAACTGTTTTTT. Translation: CASSVGLDWTNEKLFF.

The genes are TRBV2 and TRBJ2-5, with D unresolved. Deletions cut 9 bases from V and 2 bases from J, with 10 bases between. The CDR3 loop spans 12 amino acids. Germline CDR1 is SNHLY and CDR2 is FYNNEI. The CDR3 loop reads CARSWQQETQYF. DNA for the CDR3: TGTGCCAGGAGCTGGCAGCAAGAGACCCAGTACTTC.

V is TRBV11-3 and J is TRBJ1-2, with 10 bases that match TRBD1. The trim removed 5 bases at V and 0 bases at J, leaving 9 bases unmatched. The CDR3 runs to 17 residues. CDR1 and CDR2 from the germline V gene are SGHNT and YENEEA. In DNA form, the CDR3 reads TGTGCCAGCAGCCCAACCCGGACAGGGGGGGCTAACTATGGCTACACCTTC. Its translation: CASSPTRTGGANYGYTF.

The V gene is TRBV19, the J gene TRBJ1-3, with D hard to call. Germline-derived CDR1 and CDR2 are LNHDA and SQIVND (reference sequence). This CDR3 has 17 amino acids. V dropped 0 bases and J dropped 0 bases, with 12 bases sitting between them. The CDR3 nucleotides read TGTGCCAGTAGTATAGATGGGCCGTCCTCCTCTGGAAACACCATATATTTT. It is translated as CASSIDGPSSSGNTIYF.

The rearrangement uses TRBV4-3 and TRBJ2-4; D is undetermined. The CDR3 spans 16 residues. V dropped 0 bases and J dropped 3 bases, with 12 bases sitting between them. Germline V gene data show CDR1 as LGHNA and CDR2 as YSLEER. The CDR3 DNA reads TGCGCCAGCAGCCAAGAGGGGAATGGGTTCAAAAACATTCAGTACTTC. This translates into CASSQEGNGFKNIQYF.

The J gene is TRBJ2-7, the V gene TRBV9; TRBD2 is a possible D gene (6 bases). This CDR3 has 14 residues. Germline-derived CDR1 and CDR2 are SGDLS and YYNGEE. Trimming took off 4 bases at V and 10 bases at J, with 21 bases between the two ends. The CDR3 loop is CASSSRLEMMPQYF. The CDR3 DNA sequence: TGTGCCAGCAGCTCCAGACTAGAGATGATGCCTCAGTACTTC. Supplemented by reference TRBV9 and TRBJ2-7, the full variable domain reads DSGVTQTPKHLITATGQRVTLRCSPRSGDLSVYWYQQSLDQGLQFLIQYYNGEERAKGNILERFSAQQFPDLHSELNLSSLELGDSALYFCASSSRLEMMPQYFGPGTRLTVT.

The chain uses TRBV7-9 and TRBJ1-2, with TRBD1 as a possible D gene (6 bases). Germline CDR1 is SEHNR and CDR2 is FQNEAQ (reference sequence). CDR3 length: 15 amino acids. V was pared by 2 bases and J by 2 bases, with 12 bases between. CDR3 sequence: CASSLPGEENYGYTF. Written as DNA, the CDR3 is TGTGCCAGCAGCTTACCAGGGGAGGAGAACTATGGCTACACCTTC. The whole variable domain, remainder taken from reference TRBV7-9 and TRBJ1-2, is DTGVSQNPRHKITKRGQNVTFRCDPISEHNRLYWYRQTLGQGPEFLTYFQNEAQLEKSRLLSDRFSAERPKGSFSTLEIQRTEQGDSAMYLCASSLPGEENYGYTFGSGTRLTVV.

The rearrangement uses TRBV9 and TRBJ1-4, with D perhaps TRBD1 (5 bases). The germline V gene has CDR1 SGDLS and CDR2 YYNGEE. V was clipped by 3 bases and J by 2 bases, with 11 bases between them. The CDR3 has 15 residues. The CDR3 sequence: CASSGQGWTNEKLFF. The CDR3 region has the DNA TGTGCCAGCAGCGGGCAGGGTTGGACTAATGAAAAACTGTTTTTT.

About this clone itself: A read error may account for a junction end that differs from germline. J is TRBJ2-7 and V is TRBV6-5; D unresolved. Germline V gene lookup returns CDR1 MNHEY and CDR2 SVGAGI. The CDR3 totals 12 residues. As DNA, the CDR3 is TGTACCAGCAGTTACGTGGGCTACGAGCAGTACTTC. Amino acid sequence: CTSSYVGYEQYF.

This sequence joins TRBV6-5 and TRBJ2-1, with 8 positions matching TRBD1. The germline CDR1 and CDR2 sequences are MNHEY and SVGAGI. The V and J ends lost 7 bases and 15 bases, in that order; junction bases with no gene match: 14. The length of the CDR3 is 13 residues. The chain's CDR3 is CASTPTGTGPRFF. For the CDR3, the DNA is TGTGCCAGCACACCCACCGGGACAGGCCCCAGGTTCTTC.

The chain has TRBV19 and TRBJ2-7; TRBD1 agrees at 9 bases. The V and J ends lost 6 bases and 5 bases, in that order; junction bases with no gene match: 11. CDR3 length equals 15 residues. Germline CDR1 is LNHDA and CDR2 is SQIVND (reference sequence). The CDR3 DNA reads TGTGCCAGTAGGACCCAGGGAACAGGGGGCCACGAGCAGTACTTC. Translating gives CASRTQGTGGHEQYF.

The chain recombines TRBV7-9 with TRBJ2-3; 11 bases align to TRBD1. V lost 2 bases and J lost 2; bases outside the gene matches: 6. Germline CDR1 SEHNR, CDR2 FQNEAQ (reference sequence). There are 17 residues in the CDR3. CDR3 sequence: CASSLWFGQGATDTQYF. CDR3 nucleotides: TGTGCCAGCAGCTTATGGTTTGGACAGGGGGCCACAGATACGCAGTATTTT. The full variable domain, its missing parts supplied by reference TRBV7-9 and TRBJ2-3, is DTGVSQNPRHKITKRGQNVTFRCDPISEHNRLYWYRQTLGQGPEFLTYFQNEAQLEKSRLLSDRFSAERPKGSFSTLEIQRTEQGDSAMYLCASSLWFGQGATDTQYFGPGTRLTVL.

Within the sample, this clone is medium-sized. The chain is built from TRBV6-1 and TRBJ2-2; D gene uncertain. This CDR3 contains 14 residues. V gave up 1 base and J gave up 3 bases, with 6 bases separating them. CDR1 and CDR2 from the germline V gene are MNHNS and SASEGT. The CDR3 here is CASSEGLDTGELFF. In nucleotides, the CDR3 is TGTGCCAGCAGTGAAGGGTTAGACACCGGGGAGCTGTTTTTT.

V usage is TRBV19 and J usage is TRBJ2-6; the D is unclear. V lost 7 bases and J 0 bases, leaving 13 bases between the germline ends. The CDR3 consists of 16 residues. CDR1 and CDR2 from the germline V gene are LNHDA and SQIVND (reference sequence). The CDR3 region is CASTKTLGSGANVLTF. The CDR3, as DNA: TGTGCCAGTACCAAAACATTGGGCTCTGGGGCCAACGTCCTGACTTTC. Drawing the rest from reference TRBV19 and TRBJ2-6, the complete variable domain is DGGITQSPKYLFRKEGQNVTLSCEQNLNHDAMYWYRQDPGQGLRLIYYSQIVNDFQKGDIAEGYSVSREKKESFPLTVTSAQKNPTAFYLCASTKTLGSGANVLTFGAGSRLTVL.

This chain uses TRBV7-2 with TRBJ2-1, with 11 bases fitting TRBD2. CDR3 length: 15 amino acids. From germline, CDR1 is SGHTA and CDR2 FQGNSA. The V gene end was trimmed by 3 bases and the J gene end by 7 bases; junction bases not matched to a gene: 5. The CDR3 DNA is TGTGCCAGCAGCTTTCGAACTAGCGGGAGTAATGAGCAGTTCTTC. Encoded protein: CASSFRTSGSNEQFF.

The chain couples TRBV10-3 to TRBJ2-2; D is possibly TRBD2 (5 bases). Germline V gives CDR1 ENHRY, CDR2 SYGVKD. CDR3 size: 11 residues. The V end was cut by 10 bases, the J end by 6 bases, with 9 bases between. In nucleotides, the CDR3 is TGTGCCACCGCGAGGGCCGGGGAGCTGTTTTTT. This gives the protein CATARAGELFF.

J is TRBJ2-7 and V is TRBV7-9; the match to TRBD2 covers 11 bases. CDR1 and CDR2 from the germline V gene are SEHNR and FQNEAQ (reference sequence). There are 15 residues in the CDR3. Losses at the gene ends were 5 bases for V and 6 bases for J; bases not matched to a gene: 9. This CDR3 reads CASSILTSGAGEQYF. In nucleotides, the CDR3 is TGTGCCAGCAGCATACTGACTAGCGGGGCGGGCGAGCAGTACTTC.